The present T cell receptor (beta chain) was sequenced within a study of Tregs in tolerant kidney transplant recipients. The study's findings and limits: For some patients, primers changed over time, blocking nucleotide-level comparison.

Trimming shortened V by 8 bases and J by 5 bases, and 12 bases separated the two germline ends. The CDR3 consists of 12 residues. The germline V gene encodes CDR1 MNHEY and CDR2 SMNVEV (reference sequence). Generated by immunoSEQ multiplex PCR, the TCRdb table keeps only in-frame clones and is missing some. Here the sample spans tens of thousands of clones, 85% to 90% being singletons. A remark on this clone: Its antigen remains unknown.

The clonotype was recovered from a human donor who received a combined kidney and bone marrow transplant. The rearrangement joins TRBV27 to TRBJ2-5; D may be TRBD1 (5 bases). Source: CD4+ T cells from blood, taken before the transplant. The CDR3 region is CASRQSGETQYF. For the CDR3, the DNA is TGTGCCAGCCGACAGTCGGGCGAGACCCAGTACTTC.